Each of the 30 T cell receptor beta chains below was sequenced from the same sample in a study of prognosis after radiotherapy for stage I lung cancer. It was by two-round multiplex PCR that TCR beta CDR3 was amplified from genomic DNA. First-round PCR, the initial amplification, used primers specific to each TRBV and TRBJ gene. TCRdb used MiXCR to reprocess the multiplex PCR reads, holding one entry per CDR3 protein. The data contain more than 30,000 distinct CDR3 sequences, about 39% of them singletons. The source material was PBMCs, sampled before or after stereotactic body radiation therapy (not recorded which). The receptors originated from a donor over 45 with non-small cell lung cancer.

This clonotype was observed many times. The rearrangement links TRBV5-1 to TRBJ2-3; D is perhaps TRBD2 (6 bases). The ends were cut back, 4 bases at V and 6 bases at J, with 12 bases in the middle. Germline V CDR1 and CDR2: SGHRS, YFSETQ. The CDR3 loop spans 13 amino acids. CDR3 coding DNA: TGCGCCAGCAGCGGCGACGCGGGGGATACGCAGTATTTT. Protein product: CASSGDAGDTQYF.

The chain joins TRBV20-1 to TRBJ2-7; TRBD1 aligns across 9 bases. The CDR3 sequence is 15 residues long. CDR1 is DFQATT and CDR2 is SNEGSKA in the germline V gene (reference sequence). Trimming cost V 0 bases and J 5 bases; bases outside gene matches: 8. The CDR3 coding sequence is TGCAGTGCTAGAGAGCCCTGGACAGGGGCGGACGAGCAGTACTTC. It is translated as CSAREPWTGADEQYF.

With respect to this clonotype: This may come from a read error, since a much larger clone is one base off. V usage is TRBV6-2 or TRBV6-3 and J usage is TRBJ1-2; D unresolved. V lost 2 bases and J 4 bases, leaving 14 bases between the germline ends. Germline V lookup: CDR1 MNHEY, CDR2 SVGEGT. The CDR3 is 15 amino acids. The CDR3 DNA sequence: TGTGCCAGCAGTTACAAGACATGGACCAGCTATGGCTACACCTTC. Protein product: CASSYKTWTSYGYTF.

This clonotype was seen ten or more times. The V gene is TRBV28, the J gene TRBJ1-2, with D perhaps TRBD1 (5 bases). Germline CDR1 and CDR2: MDHEN and SYDVKM. The V and J ends lost 1 base and 4 bases respectively, with 16 bases between them. The CDR3 covers 16 residues. CDR3 loop: CASSLSFGGTSYGYTF. The CDR3 nucleotides are TGTGCCAGCAGTTTATCGTTCGGTGGGACTAGCTATGGCTACACCTTC.

This clonotype has ten or more counts. This sequence joins TRBV7-2 and TRBJ2-7; D unresolved. The germline V gene has CDR1 SGHTA and CDR2 FQGNSA. With 3 bases removed from V and 2 bases from J, the gap between germline ends came to 5 bases. The CDR3 is 12 amino acids. CDR3 loop: CASSFSAYEQYF. The CDR3 DNA reads as TGTGCCAGCAGCTTCTCTGCCTACGAGCAGTACTTC.

This clonotype was detected only once. The chain is built from TRBV20-1 and TRBJ2-7; 9 bases line up with TRBD2. Germline CDR1 DFQATT, CDR2 SNEGSKA (reference sequence). Trimming cost V 6 bases and J 4 bases; bases outside gene matches: 7. This CDR3 is 13 amino acids long. Written as DNA, the CDR3 is TGCAGTGCCGCGGGGGGGGCTGGGTACGAGCAGTACTTC. It specifies CSAAGGAGYEQYF.

The CDR3 here is CASTNQDRAAYTF. CDR3 bases: TGTGCCAGCACCAATCAGGACAGGGCCGCCTACACCTTC. The chain combines TRBV25-1 with TRBJ1-2; 8 bases fit TRBD1. V lost 7 bases to trimming and J lost 10 bases; unmatched junction nucleotides: 11. This CDR3 is built from 13 residues. The germline gives CDR1 MGHDK, CDR2 SYGVNS.

This chain joins TRBV24-1 and TRBJ1-2, with D hard to call. The CDR3 has 12 amino acids. Germline V gene data show CDR1 as KGHDR and CDR2 as SFDVKD. V was clipped by 3 bases and J by 4 bases, with 5 bases between them. As DNA, the CDR3 is TGTGCCACCAGTGATACATTCTATGGCTACACCTTC. Its protein is CATSDTFYGYTF.

The chain recombines TRBV6-2 or TRBV6-3 with TRBJ1-2; TRBD1 agrees at 7 bases. Germline CDR1 reads MNHEY; CDR2 reads SVGEGT. J was trimmed by 6 bases and V by 5 bases; bases with no gene match: 9. The CDR3 loop spans 14 amino acids. The CDR3 reads CASSDQGGGNGYTF. CDR3 in DNA: TGTGCCAGCAGTGACCAGGGGGGAGGTAATGGCTACACCTTC.

In this sample, this clonotype turned up many times. The gene calls are TRBV28 and TRBJ1-2; possible D gene TRBD1, 5 bases. The ends were cut back, 10 bases at V and 4 bases at J, with 16 bases in the middle. Germline CDR1 is MDHEN and CDR2 is SYDVKM. CDR3 length equals 13 residues. CDR3 nucleotide sequence: TGTGCCACCGGGGGGTGGGGTAGCTATGGCTACACCTTC. It encodes CATGGWGSYGYTF.

The chain couples TRBV5-5 to TRBJ2-7, with a weak D call TRBD2 (5 bases). Germline V gives CDR1 SGHKS, CDR2 YYEKEE (reference sequence). The CDR3 consists of 14 residues. Trimming cost V 3 bases and J 0 bases, with 10 bases left between them. CDR3 sequence: CASSWTFSSYEQYF. The CDR3 DNA is TGTGCCAGCAGCTGGACTTTCAGCTCCTACGAGCAGTACTTC.

This clonotype was seen repeatedly, ten times or more. CDR3 sequence: CASRRGGGRALTGPSGANVLTF. CDR3 DNA: TGTGCCAGCAGACGAGGGGGGGGGAGGGCGCTTACAGGTCCCTCTGGGGCCAACGTCCTGACTTTC. V gene TRBV28 combines with J gene TRBJ2-6, with D possibly matching TRBD2 (7 bases). From germline, CDR1 is MDHEN and CDR2 SYDVKM. This CDR3 has 22 residues. V dropped 6 bases and J dropped 0 bases, with 30 bases sitting between them. Together with reference TRBV28 and TRBJ2-6, the CDR3 gives the full variable domain: DVKVTQSSRYLVKRTGEKVFLECVQDMDHENMFWYRQDPGLGLRLIYFSYDVKMKEKGDIPEGYSVSREKKERFSLILESASTNQTSMYLCASRRGGGRALTGPSGANVLTFGAGSRLTVL.

The V call is TRBV7-9, the J call TRBJ2-2, with TRBD1 identical over 9 bases. The germline gives CDR1 SEHNR, CDR2 FQNEAQ (reference sequence). The CDR3 length is 15 residues. V was pared by 4 bases and J by 14 bases, with 14 bases of the junction left unmatched. The CDR3 DNA is TGTGCCAGCAGCTCCCGGGACAGGGTGGCCGGGTATCTGTTTTTT. Encoded protein: CASSSRDRVAGYLFF. Full variable domain (remainder filled in from reference TRBV7-9 and TRBJ2-2): DTGVSQNPRHKITKRGQNVTFRCDPISEHNRLYWYRQTLGQGPEFLTYFQNEAQLEKSRLLSDRFSAERPKGSFSTLEIQRTEQGDSAMYLCASSSRDRVAGYLFFGEGSRLTVL.

This clonotype occurred many times. The genes are TRBV4-1 and TRBJ2-2; D unclear. Germline V gene lookup returns CDR1 MGHRA and CDR2 YSYEKL. The V and J ends lost 0 bases and 0 bases respectively, with 8 bases between them. The CDR3 has 16 amino acids. This chain's CDR3 is CASSQDSLTNTGELFF. For the CDR3, the DNA is TGCGCCAGCAGCCAAGATTCACTCACGAACACCGGGGAGCTGTTTTTT.

This clonotype showed up many times. The chain is built from TRBV19 and TRBJ2-7; a weak D match, TRBD1 (5 bases). V was shortened by 1 base and J by 3 bases, with 7 bases between the two germline ends. This CDR3 contains 13 residues. Per germline, CDR1 LNHDA and CDR2 SQIVND (reference sequence). As DNA, the CDR3 is TGTGCCAGTAGTATAGGACAGAGCTACGAGCAGTACTTC. It yields the protein CASSIGQSYEQYF. The whole variable domain, filled in from reference TRBV19 and TRBJ2-7, reads DGGITQSPKYLFRKEGQNVTLSCEQNLNHDAMYWYRQDPGQGLRLIYYSQIVNDFQKGDIAEGYSVSREKKESFPLTVTSAQKNPTAFYLCASSIGQSYEQYFGPGTRLTVT.

This clonotype was seen once. One end of the junction fails to match germline, which may point to a read error. The V and J genes are TRBV12-3 or TRBV12-4 and TRBJ1-1; D ambiguous. The CDR3 is 17 amino acids. The CDR3 sequence is CASSLDQSSPVNAEAFF. DNA of the CDR3: TGTGCCAGCAGTTTGGATCAGTCCAGTCCCGTGAACGCTGAAGCTTTCTTT.

As to this clonotype: A much more abundant neighbour one base away suggests this may be a read error. The rearrangement links TRBV6-1 to TRBJ2-2, with 13 nucleotides matching TRBD2. Trimming took 6 bases from V and 2 from J; bases not matched to a gene: 9. Germline V gene sequence: CDR1 MNHNS, CDR2 SASEGT. CDR3 size: 18 residues. CDR3 residues: CASRPGLAGAKNTGELFF. The CDR3 nucleotides are TGTGCCAGCAGGCCCGGACTAGCGGGAGCCAAAAACACCGGGGAGCTGTTTTTT.

Ten or more counts support this clonotype. V gene TRBV19 combines with J gene TRBJ2-1; the D is unclear. CDR3 size: 13 residues. V dropped 8 bases and J dropped 5 bases, with 13 bases sitting between them. The germline gives CDR1 LNHDA, CDR2 SQIVND (reference sequence). Written as DNA, the CDR3 is TGTGCCAGTTCCGCGACACGCAACAATGAGCAGTTCTTC. Amino acid sequence: CASSATRNNEQFF.

This clonotype is categorized as medium-sized. This rearrangement joins TRBV5-1 to TRBJ2-2; 11 bases match TRBD2. V shed 0 bases, J shed 4 bases, and the junction held 5 bases outside the gene matches. Looked up from germline, CDR1 is SGHRS and CDR2 is YFSETQ. The CDR3 spans 17 residues. The DNA of the CDR3 is TGCGCCAGCAGCTTGGAAGGTAGCGGGAGGGCCACCGGGGAGCTGTTTTTT. Translation: CASSLEGSGRATGELFF. Full variable domain (outside the CDR3, taken from reference TRBV5-1 and TRBJ2-2): KAGVTQTPRYLIKTRGQQVTLSCSPISGHRSVSWYQQTPGQGLQFLFEYFSETQRNKGNFPGRFSGRQFSNSRSEMNVSTLELGDSALYLCASSLEGSGRATGELFFGEGSRLTVL.

Concerning this clonotype itself: A read error may produce the germline difference seen at one junction end. The V call is TRBV7-8, the J call TRBJ2-6; no clear D gene. Germline V lookup: CDR1 SGHVS, CDR2 FQNEAQ. There are 16 residues in the CDR3. CDR3 sequence (DNA): TGTGCCAGCAGCTTATCACGAGCCTCTGTGGCCAACTTCCTGACTTTC. Protein product: CASSLSRASVANFLTF.

This sequence joins TRBV24-1 and TRBJ1-2; D may be TRBD1 (6 bases). Trimming took off 5 bases at V and 4 bases at J, with 10 bases between the two ends. In germline, CDR1 is KGHDR, CDR2 SFDVKD. This CDR3 contains 13 residues. DNA for the CDR3: TGTGCCACCAGTGGGTCAGGGGCCTATGGCTACACCTTC. Its protein is CATSGSGAYGYTF.

For this clonotype: A read error may produce the germline difference seen at one junction end. J is TRBJ2-7 and V is TRBV6-2 or TRBV6-3; 10 positions match TRBD1. From germline, CDR1 is MNHEY and CDR2 SVGEGT. The CDR3 spans 16 residues. CDR3 DNA sequence: TGTGCCAGCAGCAAAGCCTGGACAGGGGGTACTTACGAGCATTACTTC. It is translated as CASSKAWTGGTYEHYF.

This clonotype was counted many times. The V and J genes are TRBV28 and TRBJ1-4; possibly TRBD1 for D (6 bases). The CDR3 has 14 amino acids. V was pared by 6 bases and J by 0 bases, with 8 bases between. Germline-derived CDR1 and CDR2 are MDHEN and SYDVKM. The CDR3 reads CASSRTATNEKLFF. The CDR3 nucleotides are TGTGCCAGCAGCCGGACAGCAACTAATGAAAAACTGTTTTTT.

This clonotype was counted ten times or more. The rearrangement links TRBV10-3 to TRBJ2-7, with 8 bases identical to TRBD1. The CDR3 is made up of 14 amino acids. Germline trimming cut 7 bases from V and 2 bases from J; bases unmatched to any gene: 7. CDR1 and CDR2 (germline): ENHRY, SYGVKD. The CDR3 coding sequence is TGTGCCATCACCCCGGACAGGGCACCCTACGAGCAGTACTTC. Its translation is CAITPDRAPYEQYF.

The V gene is TRBV7-6, the J gene TRBJ1-5; D is perhaps TRBD1 (5 bases). V was shortened by 2 bases and J by 2 bases, with 13 bases between the two germline ends. CDR1 and CDR2 (germline): SGHVS, FNYEAQ. This CDR3 region has 16 residues. The CDR3 DNA reads as TGTGCCAGCAGCTTATCTCCAGGAGGGGGCAATCAGCCCCAGCATTTT. Amino acids: CASSLSPGGGNQPQHF.

This clonotype was counted ten times or more. The chain carries TRBV28 and TRBJ1-3, with D perhaps matching TRBD1 (6 bases). V was trimmed by 3 bases and J by 0 bases, leaving 9 bases between them. Per the germline V gene, CDR1 is MDHEN and CDR2 is SYDVKM. The CDR3 is 15 amino acids. The CDR3 loop is CASSFGQFSGNTIYF. The CDR3 DNA reads TGTGCCAGCAGTTTTGGACAGTTCTCTGGAAACACCATATATTTT. The whole variable domain, remainder taken from reference TRBV28 and TRBJ1-3, is DVKVTQSSRYLVKRTGEKVFLECVQDMDHENMFWYRQDPGLGLRLIYFSYDVKMKEKGDIPEGYSVSREKKERFSLILESASTNQTSMYLCASSFGQFSGNTIYFGEGSWLTVV.

The sample holds many counts of this clonotype. V and J are TRBV10-2 and TRBJ2-1, with D possibly being TRBD2 (7 bases). V was trimmed by 6 bases and J by 0 bases, leaving 24 bases between them. CDR3 length equals 19 residues. The germline V gene has CDR1 WSHSY and CDR2 SAAADI. The CDR3 region has the DNA TGCGCCAGCAGGGGACAATACCCAAGGCGGGGGAGCTCCTACAATGAGCAGTTCTTC. Translating gives CASRGQYPRRGSSYNEQFF.

This clonotype showed up many times. This chain connects TRBV18 to TRBJ1-6; possible D gene TRBD1, 6 bases. V lost 1 base and J lost 6, with 10 bases in between. From germline, CDR1 is KGHSH and CDR2 LQKENI. The CDR3 is 15 amino acids. The CDR3 reads CASSPHTRGNSPLHF. CDR3 nucleotide sequence: TGTGCCAGCTCACCACATACCAGGGGTAATTCACCCCTCCACTTT.

On this clonotype: Mismatch with germline at one junction end may stem from a read error. The CDR3 spells CASETSNQPHHF. CDR3 DNA: TGTGCCAGCGAGACTAGCAACCAGCCCCACCATTTT. The chain combines TRBV6-2 or TRBV6-3 with TRBJ1-5; D is unresolved. Germline V lookup: CDR1 MNHEY, CDR2 SVGEGT. The CDR3 is made up of 12 amino acids.

With respect to this clonotype: The junction departs from the called germline gene at one end, perhaps through a read error. This rearrangement joins TRBV28 to TRBJ1-5; D possibly corresponds to TRBD1 (5 bases). The germline gives CDR1 MDHEN, CDR2 SYDVKM. This CDR3 contains 15 residues. The CDR3 DNA reads as TGTGCCAGCGGCCCCGGGACGGTGGGCAATCATCCCCAGCATTTT. It translates to CASGPGTVGNHPQHF.